This entry lists 21 T cell receptor beta chains sequenced from one sample in a study of graft-versus-host responses after intestinal transplantation. These receptors' targets are unknown. Libraries were prepared by immunoSEQ multiplex PCR; TCRdb keeps only in-frame clonotypes and omits some of them. This table holds approximately 68,000 clones, 90% found once. The sequenced sample was unstimulated CD8+ T cells sorted from spleen or lymph node cells, obtained before transplant. Every receptor here comes from a human donor who was the organ donor for an intestinal transplant.

The V and J genes are TRBV9 and TRBJ2-7; perhaps TRBD2 as D (5 bases). V was pared by 0 bases and J by 3 bases, with 19 bases between. The germline V gene encodes CDR1 SGDLS and CDR2 YYNGEE. This CDR3 comprises 17 residues. Here the CDR3 reads CASSVGRGSVRDYEQYV. CDR3 nucleotide sequence: TGTGCCAGCAGCGTAGGGCGAGGTAGCGTACGGGACTACGAGCAGTACGTC.

The CDR3 region has the DNA TGTGCCAGCAGTTACGCGGTGGCAGGGGAAGGCTATGGCTACACCTTC. This translates into CASSYAVAGEGYGYTF. This chain links TRBV6-5 with TRBJ1-2, with D maybe TRBD1 (6 bases). CDR1 is MNHEY and CDR2 is SVGAGI in the germline V gene. The CDR3 sequence is 16 residues long. V lost 2 bases, J lost 4 bases, and 17 bases lay in between.

The chain couples TRBV9 to TRBJ1-1; possible D gene TRBD1, 5 bases. This CDR3 has 15 amino acids. Germline V gene data show CDR1 as SGDLS and CDR2 as YYNGEE. Trimming took 0 bases from V and 5 from J, leaving 14 bases between them. The CDR3 protein is CASSVDGRAGTEAFF. In DNA form, the CDR3 reads TGTGCCAGCAGCGTAGACGGCAGGGCCGGGACTGAAGCTTTCTTT.

The chain couples TRBV15 to TRBJ1-1, with a possible D match to TRBD1 (5 bases). V lost 0 bases, J lost 2 bases, and 13 bases lay in between. Germline lookup yields CDR1 LNHNV and CDR2 YYDKDF (reference sequence). The CDR3 is made up of 16 amino acids. CDR3 coding DNA: TGTGCCACCAGCAGAGATCCTGCGACAGTCAACACTGAAGCTTTCTTT. Its protein product is CATSRDPATVNTEAFF. The whole variable domain, filled in from reference TRBV15 and TRBJ1-1, reads DAMVIQNPRYQVTQFGKPVTLSCSQTLNHNVMYWYQQKSSQAPKLLFHYYDKDFNNEADTPDNFQSRRPNTSFCFLDIRSPGLGDTAMYLCATSRDPATVNTEAFFGQGTRLTVV.

CDR3 in DNA: TGTGCCAGCAGTTCGGGACAGACATTCAATGAGCAGTTCTTC. Translation gives CASSSGQTFNEQFF. The chain links TRBV27 to TRBJ2-1, with 7 bases that match TRBD1. CDR1 is MNHEY, CDR2 SMNVEV, per germline (reference sequence). The CDR3 is 14 amino acids. The J segment lost 6 bases and the V segment lost 4 bases, leaving 6 bases of the junction unmatched.

This clone has more than one count but fewer than ten. The chain carries TRBV15 and TRBJ1-2, with 7 positions matching TRBD1. Trimming cost V 3 bases and J 3 bases; bases outside gene matches: 4. This CDR3 contains 14 residues. Germline-derived CDR1 and CDR2 are LNHNV and YYDKDF (reference sequence). The CDR3 DNA sequence: TGTGCCACCAGCAGGGAAGACAGGGACTATGGCTACACCTTC. This translates into CATSREDRDYGYTF.

The gene calls are TRBV6-6 and TRBJ2-7; 11 bases align to TRBD2. The CDR3 runs to 15 residues. The trim removed 6 bases at V and 2 bases at J, leaving 6 bases unmatched. Looked up from germline, CDR1 is MNHNY and CDR2 is SVGAGI (reference sequence). CDR3 amino acids: CASSQSSGGPYEQYV. The CDR3 DNA reads as TGTGCCAGCAGCCAATCTAGCGGGGGGCCCTACGAGCAGTACGTC.

The chain has TRBV30 and TRBJ1-5; 7 bases are shared with TRBD1. V lost 3 bases to trimming and J lost 2 bases; unmatched junction nucleotides: 7. Germline assignment: CDR1 GTSNPN and CDR2 SVGIG (reference sequence). The CDR3 sequence is 15 residues long. CDR3 protein: CAWRRTTGGNQPQHF. In DNA, the CDR3 is TGTGCCTGGAGGCGAACAACAGGGGGCAATCAGCCCCAGCATTTT.

The chain has TRBV28 and TRBJ1-2, with D hard to call. Germline assignment: CDR1 MDHEN and CDR2 SYDVKM. Trimming took 6 bases from V and 1 from J, leaving 15 bases between them. The CDR3 consists of 15 residues. As DNA, the CDR3 is TGTGCCAGCAGGCCTCTCGGCACAGATAACTATGGCTACACCTTC. Translation gives CASRPLGTDNYGYTF.

For this clone: The junction does not match germline at one end; this may be a read error. This chain links TRBV7-7 with TRBJ2-1; 8 bases are a match to TRBD1. Germline V CDR1 and CDR2: SSHAT, FNYEAQ (reference sequence). The CDR3 extends over 18 amino acids. The chain's CDR3 is CASSLVLETGGSYNEQFF. Written as DNA, the CDR3 is TGTGCTAGCAGCTTAGTTCTCGAAACAGGGGGCTCCTACAATGAGCAGTTCTTC. The full variable domain, its missing parts supplied by reference TRBV7-7 and TRBJ2-1, is GAGVSQSPRYKVTKRGQDVTLRCDPISSHATLYWYQQALGQGPEFLTYFNYEAQPDKSGLPSDRFSAERPEGSISTLTIQRTEQRDSAMYRCASSLVLETGGSYNEQFFGPGTRLTVL.

This clone was observed once. Here the CDR3 DNA reads TGTGCCAGCAGCGTAGTGGCTGTGCGGGGGTTCCACAATGAGCAGTTCTTC. Translated, it gives CASSVVAVRGFHNEQFF. The chain uses TRBV9 and TRBJ2-1, with TRBD2 matching over 7 bases. The length of the CDR3 is 17 residues. With V trimmed by 0 bases and J by 5 bases, 11 bases remained unmatched. CDR1 and CDR2 (germline): SGDLS, YYNGEE.

V and J are TRBV7-6 and TRBJ1-1, with D unresolved. Germline V gives CDR1 SGHVS, CDR2 FNYEAQ. The ends were cut back, 0 bases at V and 2 bases at J, with 10 bases in the middle. The CDR3 is 15 amino acids. CDR3 nucleotides: TGTGCCAGCAGCTTAGCGGCTGAAAGTAACACTGAAGCTTTCTTT. This codes for CASSLAAESNTEAFF.

This chain joins TRBV2 and TRBJ1-2; 8 bases agree with TRBD1. Per germline, CDR1 SNHLY and CDR2 FYNNEI. After removal of 3 bases from V and 6 bases from J, the junction contained 3 bases not matched to a gene. The length of the CDR3 is 13 residues. The CDR3 here is CASSDDRGDGYTF. The CDR3 DNA follows: TGTGCCAGCAGTGATGACAGGGGCGATGGCTACACCTTC.

The CDR3, as DNA: TGTGCCAGCAGTTTGGGAGCCATTGTGGGTCAGCCCCAGCATTTT. Amino acids: CASSLGAIVGQPQHF. This sequence joins TRBV28 and TRBJ1-5; D is uncertain. This CDR3 is built from 15 residues. Germline-derived CDR1 and CDR2 are MDHEN and SYDVKM. V shed 3 bases and J shed 6 bases, with 15 bases lying between them.

The chain uses TRBV4-3 and TRBJ1-1; D possibly corresponds to TRBD1 (5 bases). CDR1 and CDR2 from the germline V gene are LGHNA and YSLEER. This CDR3 region has 15 residues. Trimming took 0 bases from V and 5 from J, leaving 13 bases between them. The CDR3 nucleotides are TGCGCCAGCAGCCAAGAGAGGGGAGGTGAGACTGAAGCTTTCTTT. Protein: CASSQERGGETEAFF.

CDR3 residues: CASSRGQGGNEQFF. The CDR3 coding sequence is TGTGCCAGCAGTCGAGGACAGGGTGGCAATGAGCAGTTCTTC. V usage is TRBV7-8 and J usage is TRBJ2-1; 8 positions agree with TRBD1. After removal of 6 bases from V and 6 bases from J, the junction contained 7 bases not matched to a gene. The CDR3 loop spans 14 amino acids. Germline lookup yields CDR1 SGHVS and CDR2 FQNEAQ.

V and J are TRBV6-4 and TRBJ2-5, with TRBD1 matching over 9 bases. J lost 2 bases, V lost 2 bases, and 3 bases had no gene match. CDR1 is MRHNA and CDR2 is SNTAGT in the germline V gene. The CDR3 has 15 residues. DNA of the CDR3: TGTGCCAGCAGTGACACAGGGGGCACGCAAGAGACCCAGTACTTC. It is translated as CASSDTGGTQETQYF.

This clone was observed a few times. CDR3 coding DNA: TGTGCCAGTAGTCCCTTCGGGGAGCATGAGCCCCAGCATTTT. Protein: CASSPFGEHEPQHF. V and J are TRBV19 and TRBJ1-5; D remains ambiguous. The CDR3 has 14 amino acids. Trimming cost V 5 bases and J 8 bases, with 16 bases left between them. Germline V CDR1 and CDR2: LNHDA, SQIVND (reference sequence).

The chain has TRBV4-2 and TRBJ2-3; 10 bases agree with TRBD2. The germline V gene has CDR1 LGHNA and CDR2 YNFKEQ. CDR3 length: 16 amino acids. Trimming took 2 bases from V and 5 from J; bases not matched to a gene: 7. CDR3 amino acids: CASSQRTGTSVDTQYF. For the CDR3, the DNA is TGTGCCAGCAGCCAAAGGACCGGGACTAGCGTAGATACGCAGTATTTT.

CDR3 nucleotides: TGTGCCAGCAGCTGGGACAGGGCGAACACCGGGGAGCTGTTTTTT. Translating gives CASSWDRANTGELFF. The chain recombines TRBV5-6 with TRBJ2-2; 9 bases are a match to TRBD1. The CDR3 sequence is 15 residues long. Germline trimming cut 3 bases from V and 0 bases from J; bases unmatched to any gene: 0. CDR1 is SGHDT and CDR2 is YYEEEE in the germline V gene. The whole variable domain, filled in from reference TRBV5-6 and TRBJ2-2, reads DAGVTQSPTHLIKTRGQQVTLRCSPKSGHDTVSWYQQALGQGPQFIFQYYEEEERQRGNFPDRFSGHQFPNYSSELNVNALLLGDSALYLCASSWDRANTGELFFGEGSRLTVL.

The rearrangement uses TRBV4-2 and TRBJ1-1, with D hard to call. Trimming shortened V by 6 bases and J by 4 bases, and 12 bases separated the two germline ends. Germline values: CDR1 LGHNA, CDR2 YNFKEQ. There are 13 residues in the CDR3. The CDR3 coding sequence is TGTGCCAGCAGTCCAGAAAGTGGCACTGAAGCTTTCTTT. It translates to CASSPESGTEAFF.